This T cell receptor (beta chain) was sequenced in a study of CD8 T cells in Susac syndrome. CDR1 and CDR2 (germline): GTSNPN, SVGIG (reference sequence). The CDR3 has 14 amino acids. Trimming took off 0 bases at V and 0 bases at J, with 8 bases between the two ends. This clonotype was seen once. With random hexamers, reverse transcription was performed on about 0.5 to 1 ug of RNA. By means of immunoSEQ multiplex PCR, TCR beta CDR3 spanning 54 Vbeta and 13 Jbeta underwent amplification. TCRdb used MiXCR to reprocess the immunoSEQ multiplex PCR reads, holding one entry per CDR3 protein. The sample carries about 430,000 distinct CDR3 sequences, more than 80% recorded once. The authors carried out high-throughput sequencing of TCR beta. They applied it to CD8+ and CD4+ T cells obtained from blood. The multiple sclerosis control group was made up of treatment-naive patients with stable or active relapsing-remitting disease. While CD8+ and CD4+ T cells were isolated negatively, TEMRA cells were enriched by FACS.

Sequenced: CD8+ T cells from PBMCs. V gene TRBV30 combines with J gene TRBJ1-1; D is undetermined. The TCR was taken from a human donor with multiple sclerosis. The CDR3 is CAWSVRGMNTEAFF. In nucleotides, the CDR3 is TGTGCCTGGAGTGTGAGAGGGATGAACACTGAAGCTTTCTTT.